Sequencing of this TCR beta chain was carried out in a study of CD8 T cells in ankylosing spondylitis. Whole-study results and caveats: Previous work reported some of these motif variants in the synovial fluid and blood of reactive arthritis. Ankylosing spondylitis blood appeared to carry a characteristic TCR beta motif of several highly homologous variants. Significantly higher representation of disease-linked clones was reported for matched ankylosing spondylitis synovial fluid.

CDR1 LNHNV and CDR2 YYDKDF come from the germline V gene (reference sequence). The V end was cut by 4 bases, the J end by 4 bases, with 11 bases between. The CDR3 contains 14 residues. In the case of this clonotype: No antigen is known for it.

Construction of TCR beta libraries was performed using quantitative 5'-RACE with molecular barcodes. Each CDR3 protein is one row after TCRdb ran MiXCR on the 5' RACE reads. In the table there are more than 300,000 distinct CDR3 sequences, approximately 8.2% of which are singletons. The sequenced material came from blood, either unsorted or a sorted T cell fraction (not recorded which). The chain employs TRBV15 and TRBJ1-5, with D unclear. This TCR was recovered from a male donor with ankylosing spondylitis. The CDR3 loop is CATSIRTENQPQHF. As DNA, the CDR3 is TGTGCCACCAGCATACGGACCGAGAATCAGCCCCAGCATTTT.